A single sample is the source of the 20 T cell receptor beta chains below, sequenced in a study of blood T cell repertoires in COVID-19. Clones were read by immunoSEQ multiplex PCR, and TCRdb kept only the in-frame ones, dropping some. Found here are about 110,000 clones, about two thirds of them singletons; the top ten hold 1.5% to 2%. The sample comprised peripheral blood. The origin of the receptors is a woman in her thirties or forties with acute or convalescent COVID-19.

This clone was recorded a few times. The V call is TRBV28, the J call TRBJ2-2; TRBD2 matches at 7 bases. The CDR3 runs to 17 residues. Germline V CDR1 and CDR2: MDHEN, SYDVKM. V dropped 3 bases and J dropped 0; count of bases not matched to a gene: 7. The CDR3 protein is CASSFPSGDPNTGELFF. CDR3 DNA sequence: TGTGCCAGCAGTTTTCCTAGCGGTGATCCGAACACCGGGGAGCTGTTTTTT.

This chain uses TRBV19 with TRBJ2-1, with 11 bases aligning to TRBD2. The CDR3 covers 15 residues. The V gene's germline CDR1 is LNHDA and CDR2 SQIVND (reference sequence). Trimming at V came to 4 bases and at J to 6 bases, leaving 5 bases not matched to a gene. The CDR3 sequence is CASSKTSGASNEQFF. The CDR3 region has the DNA TGTGCCAGTAGTAAGACTAGCGGGGCTTCCAATGAGCAGTTCTTC.

CDR3 coding DNA: TGTGCCAGCAGCACCGGGACAGGGCCCGGGGAGCTGTTTTTT. Translated, it gives CASSTGTGPGELFF. V usage is TRBV6-5 and J usage is TRBJ2-2; 9 bases align to TRBD1. This CDR3 region has 14 residues. V lost 6 bases and J lost 6; bases outside the gene matches: 5. The germline gives CDR1 MNHEY, CDR2 SVGAGI.

The gene calls are TRBV6-2 or TRBV6-3 and TRBJ2-3; D perhaps matches TRBD1 (5 bases). The CDR3 is made up of 16 amino acids. V was cut by 0 bases and J by 4 bases, with 14 bases left in between. CDR1 is MNHEY, CDR2 SVGEGT, per germline. The CDR3 DNA reads as TGTGCCAGCAGTTACTCGATGTCCAGGGTCCCAGATACGCAGTATTTT. Its translation is CASSYSMSRVPDTQYF.

This clone appeared a few times. V usage is TRBV4-1 and J usage is TRBJ1-6; D gene unclear. The germline CDR1 and CDR2 sequences are MGHRA and YSYEKL. V shed 1 base and J shed 10 bases, with 8 bases lying between them. This CDR3 is 13 amino acids long. The CDR3 region has the DNA TGCGCCAGCAGCCAAGGTCTGAGGTCACCCCTCCACTTT. Translating it yields CASSQGLRSPLHF.

This rearrangement joins TRBV5-1 to TRBJ2-4; weak D call: TRBD2 (6 bases). Trimming pared 4 bases from V and 9 bases from J, leaving 14 bases between. Looked up from germline, CDR1 is SGHRS and CDR2 is YFSETQ. This CDR3 has 13 residues. The CDR3 sequence: CASSRTQEGIQYF. In nucleotides, the CDR3 is TGCGCCAGCAGCCGGACGCAGGAGGGCATTCAGTACTTC.

This chain joins TRBV10-3 and TRBJ2-2; D unclear. V dropped 10 bases and J dropped 6 bases, with 33 bases sitting between them. The CDR3 is made up of 19 amino acids. Germline V gene sequence: CDR1 ENHRY, CDR2 SYGVKD. The CDR3 nucleotides read TGTGCCACCTCAATGCTAGGCCCCCGAACGGGTGTAGTCTCCGGGGAGCTGTTTTTT. Translating gives CATSMLGPRTGVVSGELFF.

The rearrangement uses TRBV2 and TRBJ1-2; D gene uncertain. The germline gives CDR1 SNHLY, CDR2 FYNNEI. Trimming removed 6 bases from V and 3 bases from J, with 8 bases in between. The CDR3 contains 12 residues. The CDR3 is CASRYTDYGYTF. The CDR3 coding sequence is TGTGCCAGCAGGTATACGGACTATGGCTACACCTTC.

This clone occurred a few times. The CDR3 DNA follows: TGTGCCAGCGGTACAGCGGGGGTTAGCACAGATACGCAGTATTTT. This codes for CASGTAGVSTDTQYF. The V call is TRBV7-2, the J call TRBJ2-3, with 8 positions matching TRBD2. The CDR3 runs to 15 residues. Germline V gene sequence: CDR1 SGHTA, CDR2 FQGNSA. V lost 8 bases, J lost 0 bases, and 7 bases stayed unmatched.

This clone was found many times. The chain couples TRBV7-3 to TRBJ1-2, with 7 bases that match TRBD1. Looked up from germline, CDR1 is SGHTA and CDR2 is FQGTGA. The CDR3 has 14 residues. V was clipped by 5 bases and J by 2 bases; unmatched bases: 5. In DNA, the CDR3 is TGTGCCAGCAGCCAGACAGGGAACAACTATGGCTACACCTTC. Protein sequence: CASSQTGNNYGYTF.

In its sample, this clone was seen many times. The rearrangement uses TRBV6-5 and TRBJ1-2, with D uncertain. Trimming removed 5 bases from V and 0 bases from J, with 7 bases in between. This CDR3 is built from 13 residues. The germline CDR1 and CDR2 sequences are MNHEY and SVGAGI. The DNA for the CDR3 is TGTGCCAGCAGTAGAACAGCTAACTATGGCTACACCTTC. This codes for CASSRTANYGYTF.

The chain carries TRBV7-2 and TRBJ1-5, with 8 nucleotides matching TRBD1. The length of the CDR3 is 15 residues. Unmatched junction bases numbered 8, after V lost 4 bases and J lost 6 bases. Per germline, CDR1 SGHTA and CDR2 FQGNSA. The CDR3 protein is CASSSNPDRAQPQHF. The CDR3 DNA reads TGTGCCAGCAGCTCTAACCCGGACAGGGCTCAGCCCCAGCATTTT.

CDR3 DNA sequence: TGTGCCAGCAAGCCCGACACAGTTGAAGCTTTCTTT. The encoded protein is CASKPDTVEAFF. This chain uses TRBV28 with TRBJ1-1; D is ambiguous. Deletions cut 7 bases from V and 7 bases from J, with 13 bases between. CDR3 length: 12 amino acids. Germline V lookup: CDR1 MDHEN, CDR2 SYDVKM.

The rearrangement uses TRBV5-1 and TRBJ2-1, with D perhaps matching TRBD1 (5 bases). V lost 6 bases and J 6 bases, leaving 16 bases between the germline ends. CDR1 is SGHRS, CDR2 YFSETQ, per germline. The CDR3 has 14 residues. CDR3 region: CASTGNSGSNEQFF. In DNA form, the CDR3 reads TGCGCCAGCACTGGGAACTCAGGGTCCAATGAGCAGTTCTTC.

Details on this clone: The sample holds other DNA sequences that translate to the same CDR3. J is TRBJ1-2 and V is TRBV5-1, with 7 bases matching TRBD1. This CDR3 region has 14 residues. CDR1 is SGHRS and CDR2 is YFSETQ in the germline V gene. The J segment lost 5 bases and the V segment lost 0 bases, leaving 4 bases of the junction unmatched. This CDR3 is CASSLEGASYGYTF. The CDR3 DNA reads TGCGCCAGCAGCTTGGAGGGGGCGAGTTATGGCTACACCTTC.

DNA of the CDR3: TGTGCCTGGGCAAACAGGGGGAGACCAGATACGCAGTATTTT. This encodes CAWANRGRPDTQYF. This sequence joins TRBV30 and TRBJ2-3; 8 bases line up with TRBD1. CDR1 is GTSNPN and CDR2 is SVGIG in the germline V gene (reference sequence). The CDR3 runs 14 residues. Trimming took 5 bases from V and 4 from J; bases not matched to a gene: 8.

The CDR3 region has the DNA TGTGCCAGCTCACGAACGGTAGGTAGCGGGGCCTCCTACAATGAGCAGTTCTTC. The encoded protein is CASSRTVGSGASYNEQFF. This chain uses TRBV18 with TRBJ2-1; 8 nucleotides agree with TRBD2. From germline, CDR1 is KGHSH and CDR2 LQKENI. With V trimmed by 4 bases and J by 0 bases, 11 bases remained unmatched. There are 18 residues in the CDR3.

V is TRBV5-4 and J is TRBJ2-6, with D uncertain. Trimming took off 0 bases at V and 0 bases at J, with 7 bases between the two ends. The CDR3 totals 16 residues. Germline CDR1 is SGHNT and CDR2 is YYREEE (reference sequence). The CDR3, as DNA: TGTGCCAGCAGCTTGGACGTTAGCTCTGGGGCCAACGTCCTGACTTTC. Translation: CASSLDVSSGANVLTF.

The chain recombines TRBV25-1 with TRBJ1-5; D gene ambiguous. CDR1 and CDR2 (germline): MGHDK, SYGVNS. This CDR3 comprises 13 residues. The V gene lost 1 base and the J gene lost 6 bases, with 7 bases spanning the gap. CDR3 loop: CASSESGVQPQHF. The CDR3 region has the DNA TGTGCCAGCAGTGAATCCGGGGTTCAGCCCCAGCATTTT.

The V gene is TRBV5-1, the J gene TRBJ1-5; 8 nucleotides agree with TRBD1. Germline lookup yields CDR1 SGHRS and CDR2 YFSETQ. V dropped 1 base and J dropped 7; count of bases not matched to a gene: 1. The CDR3 has 13 amino acids. The CDR3 DNA sequence: TGCGCCAGCAGCTTGACAGGGGGGCAGCCCCAGCATTTT. Translated: CASSLTGGQPQHF.